The present TCR beta chain was sequenced within a study of cytomegalovirus exposure and HLA in healthy donors. The V gene end was trimmed by 3 bases and the J gene end by 2 bases; junction bases not matched to a gene: 11. The CDR3 has 17 amino acids. Looked up from germline, CDR1 is SGHTA and CDR2 is FQGTGA. The PCR contained 60 Vbeta and 13 Jbeta primers. Libraries were prepared by immunoSEQ multiplex PCR; TCRdb keeps only in-frame clonotypes and omits some of them. The top ten hold about a tenth of the sample, which has 90,000 to 120,000 clones, around 70% seen once. Points on this clone: Its antigen is unidentified.

Study results and limitations: Sequencing had likely introduced a cluster of highly shared sequence variants as an artifact. For most subjects, TCR beta sequences were reported to predict HLA-A and HLA-B alleles with accuracy.

Sequencing input: PBMCs. The chain recombines TRBV7-3 with TRBJ1-2, with 8 bases identical to TRBD1. The receptor comes from a man aged 35-49 years in good health and CMV-seropositive. The CDR3, as DNA: TGTGCCAGCAGCTTGGATCCGAAGGACAGGGCAAACTATGGCTACACCTTC. This encodes CASSLDPKDRANYGYTF.